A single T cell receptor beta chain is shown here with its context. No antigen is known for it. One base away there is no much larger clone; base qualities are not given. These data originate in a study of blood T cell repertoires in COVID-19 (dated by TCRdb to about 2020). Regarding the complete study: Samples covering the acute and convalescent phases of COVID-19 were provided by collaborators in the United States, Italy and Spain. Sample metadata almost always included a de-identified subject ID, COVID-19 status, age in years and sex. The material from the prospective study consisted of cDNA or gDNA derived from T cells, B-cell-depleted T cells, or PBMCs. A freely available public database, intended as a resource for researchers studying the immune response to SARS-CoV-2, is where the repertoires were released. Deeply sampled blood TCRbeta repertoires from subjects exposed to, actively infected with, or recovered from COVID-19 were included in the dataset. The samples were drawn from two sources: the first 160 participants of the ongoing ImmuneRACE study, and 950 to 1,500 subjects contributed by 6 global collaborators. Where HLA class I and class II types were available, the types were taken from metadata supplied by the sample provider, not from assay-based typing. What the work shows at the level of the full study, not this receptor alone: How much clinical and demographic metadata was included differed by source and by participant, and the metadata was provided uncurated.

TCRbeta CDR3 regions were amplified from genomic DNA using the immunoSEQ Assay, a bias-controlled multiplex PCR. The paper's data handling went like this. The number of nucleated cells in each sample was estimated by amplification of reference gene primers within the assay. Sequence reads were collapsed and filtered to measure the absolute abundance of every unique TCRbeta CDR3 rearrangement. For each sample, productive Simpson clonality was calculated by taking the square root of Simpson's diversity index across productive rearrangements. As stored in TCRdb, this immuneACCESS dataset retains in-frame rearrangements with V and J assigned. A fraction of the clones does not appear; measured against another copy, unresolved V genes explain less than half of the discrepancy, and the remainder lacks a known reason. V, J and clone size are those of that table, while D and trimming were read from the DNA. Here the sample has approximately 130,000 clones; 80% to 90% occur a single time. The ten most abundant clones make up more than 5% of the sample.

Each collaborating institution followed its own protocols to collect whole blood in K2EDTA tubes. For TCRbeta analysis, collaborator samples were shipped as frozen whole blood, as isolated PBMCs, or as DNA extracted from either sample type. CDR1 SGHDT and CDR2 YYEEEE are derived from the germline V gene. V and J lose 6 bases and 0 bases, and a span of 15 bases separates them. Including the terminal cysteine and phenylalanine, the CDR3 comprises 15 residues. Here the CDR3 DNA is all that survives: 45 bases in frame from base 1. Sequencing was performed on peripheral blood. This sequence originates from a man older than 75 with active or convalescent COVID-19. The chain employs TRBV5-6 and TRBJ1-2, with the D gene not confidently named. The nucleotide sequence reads TGTGCCAGCACCTCGGGAGATTGGGCTAACTATGGCTACACCTTC. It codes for CASTSGDWANYGYTF.